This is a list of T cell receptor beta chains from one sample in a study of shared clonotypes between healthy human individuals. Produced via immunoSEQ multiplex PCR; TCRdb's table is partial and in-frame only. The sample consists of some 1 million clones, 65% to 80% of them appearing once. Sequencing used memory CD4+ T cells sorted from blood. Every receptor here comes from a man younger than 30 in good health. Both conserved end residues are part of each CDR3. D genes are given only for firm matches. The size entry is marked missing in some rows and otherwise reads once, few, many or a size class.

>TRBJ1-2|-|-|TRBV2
TGTGCCAGCAGTGAGCGCGGGGGAGTTGGAAATGGCTACACCTTC
CASSERGGVGNGYTF
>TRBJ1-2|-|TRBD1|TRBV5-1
TGCGCCAGCAGCTTGGCAAAGTACTCGGGACAGGGGATGAGCTACACCTTC
CASSLAKYSGQGMSYTF
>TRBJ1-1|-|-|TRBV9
TGTGCCAGCAGCCCCCCCCCGGTTTTCGGGAACACTGAAGCTTTCTTT
CASSPPPVFGNTEAFF
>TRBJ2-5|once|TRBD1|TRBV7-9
TGTGCCAGCAGCGACCGGGACAGGGGAAAGGAGACCCAGTACTTC
CASSDRDRGKETQYF
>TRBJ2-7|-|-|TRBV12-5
TGTGCTAGTGGTTTGAGGTCCTACGAGCAGTACTTC
CASGLRSYEQYF
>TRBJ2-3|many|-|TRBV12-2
TGTGCAAGTCGCCTACCGCGACTAGCGGGGGGTCCCGGGGGCACAGATACGCAGTATTTT
CASRLPRLAGGPGGTDTQYF
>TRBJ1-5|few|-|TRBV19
TGTGCCAGTAGTCCCCCTTCCGGACAGAGCAATCAGCCCCAGCATTTT
CASSPPSGQSNQPQHF
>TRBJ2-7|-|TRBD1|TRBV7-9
TGTGCCAGCAGCCGGGACAGTCTACCCTCCTACGAGCAGTACTTC
CASSRDSLPSYEQYF
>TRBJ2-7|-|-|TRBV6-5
TGTGCCAGTCGACCAGACGGAACCGTCTACGAGCAGTACTTC
CASRPDGTVYEQYF
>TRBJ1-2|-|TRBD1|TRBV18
TGTGCCAGCTCCTTAACAGGGGATCTGAACTATGGCTACACCTTC
CASSLTGDLNYGYTF
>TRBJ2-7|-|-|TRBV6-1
TGTGCCAGCAGTTCAGGGGACATCAAAGGCGAGCAGTACTTC
CASSSGDIKGEQYF
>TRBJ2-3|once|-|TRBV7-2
TGTGCCAGCAGCTTACGGAGGGTCACAGATACGCAGTATTTT
CASSLRRVTDTQYF
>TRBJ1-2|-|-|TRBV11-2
TGTGCCAGCAGCTTAATTGGGACGGGGACTAACTATGGCTACACCTTC
CASSLIGTGTNYGYTF
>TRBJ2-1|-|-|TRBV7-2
TGTGCCAGCAGCTTAGCAAGGAGTACTAATGAGCAGTTCTTC
CASSLARSTNEQFF
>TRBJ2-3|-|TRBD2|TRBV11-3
TGTGCCAGCAGCTCCGGGGGGTCAAAAGATACGCAGTATTTT
CASSSGGSKDTQYF
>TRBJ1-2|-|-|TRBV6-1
TGTGCCAGCAGTGAAATAACCGGGACATCGGGTTACACCTTC
CASSEITGTSGYTF
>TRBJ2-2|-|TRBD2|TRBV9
TGTGCCAGCAGCTCCGGGACTAGCGGGAGAGGCACCGGGGAGCTGTTTTTT
CASSSGTSGRGTGELFF
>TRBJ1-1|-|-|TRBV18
TGTGCCAGCTCACCACTAACGGGACAGAACACTGAAGCTTTCTTT
CASSPLTGQNTEAFF
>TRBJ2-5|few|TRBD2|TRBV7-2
TGTGCCAGCAGCCGAAGGACTAGCGGGGCCGAAGGGACCCAGTACTTC
CASSRRTSGAEGTQYF
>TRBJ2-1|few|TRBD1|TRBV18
TGTGCCAGCTCCGGGACAGGGAGCTCCTACAATGAGCAGTTCTTC
CASSGTGSSYNEQFF
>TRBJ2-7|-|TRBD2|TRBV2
TGTGCCGGATCACTAGCGGGAGAGGGTTACGAGCAGTACTTC
CAGSLAGEGYEQYF
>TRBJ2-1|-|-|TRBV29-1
TGCAGCTGGGGTAGGGGAAGGTCCTACAATGAGCAGTTCTTC
CSWGRGRSYNEQFF
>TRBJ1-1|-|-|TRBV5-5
TGTGCCAGCAGCTCCCGAGTGGGGGGTACTGAAGCTTTCTTT
CASSSRVGGTEAFF
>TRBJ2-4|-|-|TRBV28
TGTGCCAGCAGTTTACAGGGAAACATTCAGTACTTC
CASSLQGNIQYF
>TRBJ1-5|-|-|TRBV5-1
TGCGCCAGCAGCTTGGATCAAGGGCTCAATCAGCCCCAGCATTTT
CASSLDQGLNQPQHF